This T cell receptor (beta chain) derives from a study of T-cell reconstitution after alpha-beta-depleted transplantation in children. CDR3 length: 17 residues. Germline loops: CDR1 SGHAT, CDR2 FQNNGV. The V and J ends lost 1 base and 6 bases, in that order; junction bases with no gene match: 9. Study-level results: The main origin of T-cell counts and diversity one year after transplant was newly produced T cells. Surviving recipient T cells and thymic progenitors produced the high day-60 TCRbeta diversity seen in some patients. Expanded graft clones, several hundred of them, were reportedly the source of alpha-beta T cells about two months after transplant.

Unique molecular identifiers were incorporated when the TCRbeta library was constructed. MiXCR, run by TCRdb on the PCR reads, gives a single entry per CDR3 protein. The table lists about 210,000 distinct CDR3 sequences, under 20% of them singletons. This clonotype was seen just once. Its specificity is not known. The chain recombines TRBV11-2 with TRBJ2-3; 11 bases align to TRBD2. The clonotype originates from a male patient under 10 years old who had a stem cell transplant for acute lymphoblastic leukemia, so the T cells may come from the graft donor. The material was PBMCs, mostly from graft donor cells, obtained 360 days after TCRalphabeta/CD19-depleted stem cell transplant. CDR3 DNA sequence: TGTGCCAGCAGCTTAGTTCCTAGCGGGGGGTCATCGGATACGCAGTATTTT. As protein: CASSLVPSGGSSDTQYF. The whole variable domain, remainder taken from reference TRBV11-2 and TRBJ2-3, is EAGVAQSPRYKIIEKRQSVAFWCNPISGHATLYWYQQILGQGPKLLIQFQNNGVVDDSQLPKDRFSAERLKGVDSTLKIQPAKLEDSAVYLCASSLVPSGGSSDTQYFGPGTRLTVL.